The 15 T cell receptor beta chains below come from one sample, sequenced in a study of T cell repertoires in cytomegalovirus infection. TCRdb independently ran MiXCR on the reads; one entry per CDR3 protein. Among 680,000 or so distinct CDR3 sequences listed, around a third were seen once. Their specific antigens are unknown. Sequencing was performed on cultured PBMCs, taken from culture after CMV antigen stimulation. The receptors here all came from a human donor in good health (CMV status not recorded). Some clones in this sample may be carry-over from other donors' samples.

V gene TRBV18 combines with J gene TRBJ2-5; unclear D gene. Germline loops: CDR1 KGHSH, CDR2 LQKENI. Trimming took 8 bases from V and 5 from J, leaving 15 bases between them. The CDR3 sequence is 13 residues long. The CDR3 nucleotides are TGTGCCAGCCGAAATACGGATTTGGAGACCCAGTACTTC. This sequence encodes CASRNTDLETQYF. Filled out from reference TRBV18 and TRBJ2-5, the complete variable domain reads NAGVMQNPRHLVRRRGQEARLRCSPMKGHSHVYWYRQLPEEGLKFMVYLQKENIIDESGMPKERFSAEFPKEGPSILRIQQVVRGDSAAYFCASRNTDLETQYFGPGTRLLVL.

This clonotype has only a few counts. J is TRBJ1-1 and V is TRBV7-2, with TRBD1 identical over 8 bases. This CDR3 has 15 residues. CDR1 is SGHTA and CDR2 is FQGNSA in the germline V gene. J was trimmed by 1 base and V by 5 bases; bases with no gene match: 6. The DNA for the CDR3 is TGTGCCAGCAGCCTCCAGGGGGCAGGGAACACTGAAGCTTTCTTT. Residues: CASSLQGAGNTEAFF. The whole variable domain, remainder taken from reference TRBV7-2 and TRBJ1-1, is GAGVSQSPSNKVTEKGKDVELRCDPISGHTALYWYRQSLGQGLEFLIYFQGNSAPDKSGLPSDRFSAERTGGSVSTLTIQRTQQEDSAVYLCASSLQGAGNTEAFFGQGTRLTVV.

The J gene is TRBJ1-2, the V gene TRBV7-9; D gene ambiguous. Germline CDR1 SEHNR, CDR2 FQNEAQ (reference sequence). The V end lost 5 bases, the J end lost 6 bases, and 22 bases lay between the germline ends. The CDR3 extends over 16 amino acids. Here the CDR3 reads CASSPPKEGASNGYTF. The CDR3 DNA sequence: TGTGCCAGCAGCCCCCCCAAGGAGGGCGCCTCAAATGGCTACACCTTC.

This clonotype was recorded at least ten times. J is TRBJ2-3 and V is TRBV7-2; D not certain. V dropped 3 bases and J dropped 3 bases, with 16 bases sitting between them. Germline V gene lookup returns CDR1 SGHTA and CDR2 FQGNSA. The CDR3 is 16 amino acids. The CDR3 spells CASSLWRGAVTDTQYF. CDR3 nucleotide sequence: TGTGCCAGCAGCTTGTGGCGCGGAGCCGTGACAGATACGCAGTATTTT. The complete variable domain, with remaining parts taken from reference TRBV7-2 and TRBJ2-3, reads GAGVSQSPSNKVTEKGKDVELRCDPISGHTALYWYRQSLGQGLEFLIYFQGNSAPDKSGLPSDRFSAERTGGSVSTLTIQRTQQEDSAVYLCASSLWRGAVTDTQYFGPGTRLTVL.

This clonotype was detected many times. CDR3 protein: CASSLVMGSAGNTIYF. As DNA, the CDR3 is TGTGCCAGCAGCTTAGTTATGGGGTCGGCTGGAAACACCATATATTTT. The chain is built from TRBV7-2 and TRBJ1-3; D is ambiguous. The germline V gene has CDR1 SGHTA and CDR2 FQGNSA. The CDR3 is 16 residues long. Trimming took off 1 base at V and 2 bases at J, with 12 bases between the two ends.

The table lists this clonotype with a few counts. The rearrangement links TRBV6-1 to TRBJ1-1; D unclear. The germline V gene encodes CDR1 MNHNS and CDR2 SASEGT. This CDR3 comprises 14 residues. V lost 4 bases, J lost 5 bases, and 14 bases lay in between. The CDR3 DNA follows: TGTGCCAGCAGTGCGGTGGCGTCGGAAACTGAAGCTTTCTTT. Amino acid sequence: CASSAVASETEAFF.

The table lists this clonotype with a few counts. The chain employs TRBV6-5 and TRBJ2-3; 9 nucleotides align to TRBD2. The CDR3 length is 16 residues. Germline V CDR1 and CDR2: MNHEY, SVGAGI. Trimming took 6 bases from V and 1 from J; bases not matched to a gene: 8. This CDR3 is CASSRLAGARTDTQYF. The CDR3, as DNA: TGTGCCAGCAGCCGATTAGCGGGAGCGCGCACAGATACGCAGTATTTT.

The V call is TRBV7-9, the J call TRBJ2-1; TRBD2 might be the D (5 bases). V dropped 5 bases and J dropped 10 bases, with 9 bases sitting between them. The CDR3 sequence is 11 residues long. Germline assignment: CDR1 SEHNR and CDR2 FQNEAQ (reference sequence). The CDR3 reads CASSGSGEQFF. For the CDR3, the DNA is TGTGCCAGCAGCGGAAGCGGAGAGCAGTTCTTC.

This clonotype was seen ten or more times. This chain uses TRBV7-2 with TRBJ2-2; 8 positions agree with TRBD1. Germline V CDR1 and CDR2: SGHTA, FQGNSA. The J segment lost 6 bases and the V segment lost 5 bases, leaving 8 bases of the junction unmatched. The CDR3 has 15 amino acids. The CDR3 DNA follows: TGTGCCAGCAGCCGAGGGGTGACAGGGGCCGGGGAGCTGTTTTTT. It translates to CASSRGVTGAGELFF.

This chain connects TRBV5-3 to TRBJ2-7; 12 bases match TRBD2. TRBV5-3 is an ORF; its function is uncertain. Trimming removed 8 bases from V and 3 bases from J; junction bases left unmatched: 9. CDR3 length: 15 amino acids. The CDR3 DNA sequence: TGTGCCAGCAGACCCGGGACTAGCGGGTTCTACGAGCAGTACTTC. Amino acid sequence: CASRPGTSGFYEQYF.

This clonotype turned up a few times. The chain has TRBV6-2 or TRBV6-3 and TRBJ1-1; D ambiguous. Trimming cost V 2 bases and J 7 bases, with 23 bases left between them. Germline V gene sequence: CDR1 MNHEY, CDR2 SVGEGT. The CDR3 contains 17 residues. CDR3 loop: CASSYVEGGIPGGEAFF. The CDR3 bases are TGTGCCAGCAGTTACGTAGAGGGTGGTATCCCCGGCGGTGAAGCTTTCTTT.

The chain has TRBV7-2 and TRBJ1-2; 9 nucleotides agree with TRBD1. The J segment lost 7 bases and the V segment lost 5 bases, leaving 8 bases of the junction unmatched. The CDR3 contains 14 residues. The V gene's germline CDR1 is SGHTA and CDR2 FQGNSA. CDR3 amino acids: CASSPRQGVRGYTF. The CDR3 nucleotides are TGTGCCAGCAGCCCCCGACAGGGGGTACGTGGCTACACCTTC.

V and J are TRBV7-7 and TRBJ2-2; D unclear. Germline CDR1 and CDR2: SSHAT and FNYEAQ (reference sequence). The germline V and J ends were trimmed by 5 bases and 4 bases, with 8 bases remaining between them. The CDR3 consists of 13 residues. CDR3 amino acids: CASSRSPTGELFF. The CDR3 nucleotides are TGTGCCAGCAGCCGGAGCCCCACCGGGGAGCTGTTTTTT. Full variable domain (remainder filled in from reference TRBV7-7 and TRBJ2-2): GAGVSQSPRYKVTKRGQDVTLRCDPISSHATLYWYQQALGQGPEFLTYFNYEAQPDKSGLPSDRFSAERPEGSISTLTIQRTEQRDSAMYRCASSRSPTGELFFGEGSRLTVL.

V gene TRBV6-1 combines with J gene TRBJ2-5; D remains unclear. The germline gives CDR1 MNHNS, CDR2 SASEGT. The CDR3 covers 13 residues. Trimming took 5 bases from V and 2 from J, leaving 9 bases between them. CDR3 in amino acids: CASSIPEQETQYF. The CDR3 DNA follows: TGTGCCAGCAGTATTCCAGAACAAGAGACCCAGTACTTC.

This clonotype was counted many times. The chain employs TRBV7-2 and TRBJ1-2; 9 bases align to TRBD1. The CDR3 loop spans 15 amino acids. Germline trimming cut 4 bases from V and 2 bases from J; bases unmatched to any gene: 5. The V gene's germline CDR1 is SGHTA and CDR2 FQGNSA. Here the CDR3 DNA reads TGTGCCAGCAGCTCCCGGACAGGGGAGAACTATGGCTACACCTTC. Amino acid sequence: CASSSRTGENYGYTF. The full variable domain, its missing parts supplied by reference TRBV7-2 and TRBJ1-2, is GAGVSQSPSNKVTEKGKDVELRCDPISGHTALYWYRQSLGQGLEFLIYFQGNSAPDKSGLPSDRFSAERTGGSVSTLTIQRTQQEDSAVYLCASSSRTGENYGYTFGSGTRLTVV.